This T cell receptor beta chain was profiled in a study of radiotherapy plus CTLA-4 blockade in lung cancer. Study conclusions and caveats: Among blood TCR repertoires after radiotherapy plus ipilimumab, tumor-derived clones expanded. Reports state that early shifts in blood T cell clones, with interferon-beta, best predicted response.

Focal radiation was given together with CTLA-4 blockade (ipilimumab) to patients with chemo-refractory metastatic non-small-cell lung cancer. Produced via immunoSEQ multiplex PCR; TCRdb's table is partial and in-frame only. The profile shows more than 90,000 clones, almost 90% of them singletons. The CDR3 extends over 14 amino acids. Germline CDR1 KGHSH, CDR2 LQKENI. Trimming stripped 2 bases from V and 3 bases from J, with 10 bases between. For this clone: Its antigen remains unknown.

The specimen comprised peripheral blood, sampled from a patient treated with radiotherapy plus ipilimumab. This TCR was sampled from a human donor with non-small cell lung cancer that progressed on radiotherapy plus ipilimumab. The J gene is TRBJ1-2, the V gene TRBV18; D gene uncertain. The CDR3 reads CASSPTGSHYGYTF. For the CDR3, the DNA is TGTGCCAGCTCACCAACCGGGAGTCACTATGGCTACACCTTC.